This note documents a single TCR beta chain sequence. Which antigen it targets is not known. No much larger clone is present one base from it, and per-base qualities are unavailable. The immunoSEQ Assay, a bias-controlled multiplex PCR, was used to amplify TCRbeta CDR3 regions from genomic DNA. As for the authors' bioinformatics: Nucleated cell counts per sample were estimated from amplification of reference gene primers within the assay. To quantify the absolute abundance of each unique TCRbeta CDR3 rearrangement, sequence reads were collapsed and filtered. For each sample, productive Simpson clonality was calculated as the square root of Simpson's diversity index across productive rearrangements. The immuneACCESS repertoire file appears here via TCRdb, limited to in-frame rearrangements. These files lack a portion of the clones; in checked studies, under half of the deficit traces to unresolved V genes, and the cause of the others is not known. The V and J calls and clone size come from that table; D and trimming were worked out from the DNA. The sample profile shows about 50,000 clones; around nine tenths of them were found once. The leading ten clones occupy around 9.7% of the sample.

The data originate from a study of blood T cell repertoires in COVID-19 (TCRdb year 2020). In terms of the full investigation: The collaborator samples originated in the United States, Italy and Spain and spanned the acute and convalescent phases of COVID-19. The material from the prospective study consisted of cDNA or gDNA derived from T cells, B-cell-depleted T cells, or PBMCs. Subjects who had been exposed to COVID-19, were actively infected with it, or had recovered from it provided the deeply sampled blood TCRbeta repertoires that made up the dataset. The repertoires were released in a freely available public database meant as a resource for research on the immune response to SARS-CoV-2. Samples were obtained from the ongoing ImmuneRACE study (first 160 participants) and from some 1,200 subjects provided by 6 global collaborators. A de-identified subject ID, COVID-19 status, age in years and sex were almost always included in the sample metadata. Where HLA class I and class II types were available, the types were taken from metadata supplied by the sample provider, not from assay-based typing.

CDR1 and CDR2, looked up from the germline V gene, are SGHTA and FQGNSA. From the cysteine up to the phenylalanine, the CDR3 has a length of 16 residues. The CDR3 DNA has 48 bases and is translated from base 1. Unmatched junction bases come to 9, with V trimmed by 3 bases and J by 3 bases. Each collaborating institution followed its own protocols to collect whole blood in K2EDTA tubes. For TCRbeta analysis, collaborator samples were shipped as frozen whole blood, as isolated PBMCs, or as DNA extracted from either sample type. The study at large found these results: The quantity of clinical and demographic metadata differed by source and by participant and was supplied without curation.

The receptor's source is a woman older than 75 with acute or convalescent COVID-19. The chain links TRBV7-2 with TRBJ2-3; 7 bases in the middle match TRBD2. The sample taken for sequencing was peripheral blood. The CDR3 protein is CASSLLGGSGTDTQYF. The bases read TGTGCCAGCAGCTTGCTTGGCGGGAGTGGTACAGATACGCAGTATTTT.